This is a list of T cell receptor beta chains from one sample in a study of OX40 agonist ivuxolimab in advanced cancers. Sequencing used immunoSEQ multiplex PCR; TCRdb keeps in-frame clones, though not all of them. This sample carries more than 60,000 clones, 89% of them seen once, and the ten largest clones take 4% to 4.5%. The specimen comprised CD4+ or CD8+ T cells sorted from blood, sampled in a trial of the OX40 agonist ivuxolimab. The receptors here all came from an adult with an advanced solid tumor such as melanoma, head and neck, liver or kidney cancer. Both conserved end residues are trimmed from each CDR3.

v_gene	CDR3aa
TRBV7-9	ASSFGQGGNNEQF
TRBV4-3	ASSQAPGQGANEQF
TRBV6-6	ASAYKGEQY
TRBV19	ASSPEGALSNYGYT
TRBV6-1	ASSNLAGAYEQY
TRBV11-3	ASSLDVVPEAF
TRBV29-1	SVSRGVNTEAF
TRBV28	ASSLPDRGDTIY
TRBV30	AWSAGQGKEIQY
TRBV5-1	ASSPGASADQGQY
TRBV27	ASSGTPFSLYNSPLH
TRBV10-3	AISDLATGNYEQY
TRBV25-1	ASSDNREWTYEQY
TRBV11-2	ASSFGQVYNEQF
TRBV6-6	ASSGLAASSYNEQF
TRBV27	ASSLSPGQGNEKLF
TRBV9	ASSVGLDYYNEQF
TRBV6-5	ASSQTSEITDTQY
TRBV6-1	ASSERHGAGQRYEQY
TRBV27	ASSRTPGPGNEQF
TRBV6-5	ASSYSPLTGGYGYT
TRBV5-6	ASSLGDRDTGELF
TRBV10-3	AIKDNQETQY
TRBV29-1	SVEEIINRDGNLQPQH
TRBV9	ASSVGAGGAYEQY
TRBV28	ASSFLRAGTTGELF
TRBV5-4	ASSLTSGISYNEQF
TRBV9	ASSTGLANTGELF
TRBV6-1	ASRTQGTGSYEQY
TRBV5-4	ASSPGQAGANVLT
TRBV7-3	ASSLTLAAGANVLT
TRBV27	ASKGSPSYEQY
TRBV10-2	ASGRQANTEAF
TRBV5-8	ASSSLTGAGNQPQH
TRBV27	ASRMGLGRAF
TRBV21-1	ASSKEGGASTDTQY
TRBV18	ASSPPSSGENIQY
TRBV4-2	ASSLPKREFDTQY
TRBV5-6	ASSLVGVGSAF
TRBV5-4	ASGDRTNEKLF
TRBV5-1	ASSLEGGSLSYEQY